This T cell receptor beta chain emerged from a study of human T cells and chemical hapten exposure (TCRdb year 2021). Regarding the research as a whole: For sensitization, 2% DPC in acetone was applied to a 2 cm by 2 cm area of upper inner arm skin. Patient blood was sampled pre-sensitization (week 0) and at 2, 6 and about 24 weeks after DPC sensitization. Patch testing on the upper back used Finn chambers containing 0.01% DPC, with scoring done after 6 days according to International Contact Dermatitis Research Group standards. Around 30 alopecia patients provided blood for TCR sequencing at one to four time points (pre-sensitization, 2, 6 and 24 weeks). In alopecia patients, the study followed how the peripheral blood TCR repertoire changed in vivo over primary and secondary sensitization to diphenylcyclopropenone (DPC), a hapten. The patient cohort, mostly female, included alopecia areata with under or over 50% scalp involvement, alopecia totalis and alopecia universalis. Weekly therapeutic DPC doses were additionally applied to the scalp of patients throughout the roughly 25-week study period. Libraries were pooled for sequencing, and per-sample TCR yields varied mainly because of small differences in library volumes within the pool.

With respect to this clonotype: This receptor's antigen is unknown. Base qualities are missing; no much larger clone stands one base away.

The protocol used for the library was RACE. The instrument given in TCRdb is NextSeq 500. During library preparation, unique molecular identifiers were attached to individual cDNA molecules so that TCRs could be counted in a quantitative, reproducible way. Each blood RNA sample was used to sequence both TCR alpha and TCR beta chains. Per the source publication's procedure: The median number of TCRs per sample was over 85,000, ranging from about 23,224 to 700,000. V, J and CDR3 annotation of the TCR reads was performed with the Decombinator software suite. For PS versus PT1 abundance plots, all samples were subsampled to the same number of TCRs (28,000). TCRs were defined as expanded if absent before sensitization and observed at least eight times at the 2-week time point. TCRdb cleaned the public reads at Q25 with fastp, built clones with MiXCR and kept in-frame beta chains. When rows share a CDR3 protein, they turn into one entry using the most common DNA and genes. TCRdb's processing, not the study's, gives the V and J calls here. This sample gives 250,000 or so distinct CDR3 sequences in total; almost 8% of them show up just once. 1.2% of the sample goes to the ten largest clones.

Reading from cysteine to phenylalanine, the CDR3 counts 11 amino acids. The DNA shown is the 33-base CDR3, in frame from base 1. The germline V gene gives CDR1 as MNHEY and CDR2 as SVGAGI. The time point label of this sample denotes: pre-sensitization, week 0. The treatment or condition tag for this specimen amounts to: therapeutic diphenylcyclopropenone sensitization with weekly scalp DPC. Blood at each patch-test visit was drawn before the patch test was applied. Patients were eligible if aged 18 to 70, diagnosed with alopecia and judged suitable for DPC therapy, and pregnant patients were excluded. Unfractionated whole blood was collected in Tempus Blood RNA tubes, and total RNA was extracted from that blood. What the work shows at the level of the full study, not this receptor alone: After repeated subsampling, changes were observed in the strength of the expansion versus patch-test correlation and in the threshold at which the correlation became significant. Compared with pre-sensitization or healthy control sets, expanded TCRs formed significantly more large CDR3 similarity clusters, which is consistent with antigen-driven responses. No change with DPC sensitization was found in the number of TCRs above 1 in 1000 frequency, and no evidence of global repertoire structure alterations was found. Patch test score was positively correlated with the number of PT1 expanded TCRs, with significance at thresholds 8, 16 and 32 but not at 4. All patients had alopecia, a presumed autoimmune disease, so their immune response might differ from that of healthy individuals.

The specimen comprised whole blood, sampled in connection with sensitization to the hapten diphenylcyclopropenone (DPC). The source of this sequence is a man younger than 35 with alopecia areata. Some clones in this sample may be carry-over from other donors' samples. The chain was built from TRBV6-5 and TRBJ1-1, with the D gene too uncertain to name. In nucleotides, the sequence is TGTTCTTGTAGAAGGGACACTGAAGCTTTCTTT. Its translation is CSCRRDTEAFF.